These T cell receptor beta chains were read from a single sample in a study of blood T cell repertoires in COVID-19. Here immunoSEQ multiplex PCR was the method, and the copy in TCRdb shows in-frame clones only, minus some. The sample consists of fewer than 350,000 clones, 81% of them appearing once. The sample comprised peripheral blood. The receptor set was obtained from a woman aged 55 to 70 with active or convalescent COVID-19. CDR3s include the opening cysteine and the closing phenylalanine or tryptophan. The D gene is left open where the match is weak. Size tells how often a clone was seen (once, few, many) or the class of an expanded clone, and some rows leave it out.

j_call d_call v_call clone_size cdr3_aa cdr3_nt
TRBJ2-3 . TRBV28 once CASTLGEGVIVDTQYF TGTGCCAGCACCCTAGGAGAGGGTGTAATTGTAGATACGCAGTATTTT
TRBJ1-4 TRBD1 TRBV18 . CASSPSGTANEKLFF TGTGCCAGCTCACCGTCCGGGACAGCTAATGAAAAACTGTTTTTT
TRBJ1-3 TRBD1 TRBV7-2 . CASSMPTGWTGNTIYF TGTGCCAGCAGCATGCCGACAGGGTGGACTGGAAACACCATATATTTT
TRBJ2-1 TRBD2 TRBV6-5 few CASSYSAGGTYNEQFF TGTGCCAGCAGTTACTCGGCGGGGGGAACCTACAATGAGCAGTTCTTC
TRBJ2-2 TRBD1 TRBV28 . CASSRGGITGELFF TGTGCCAGCAGTAGAGGGGGCATCACCGGGGAGCTGTTTTTT
TRBJ2-2 . TRBV3-1/TRBV3-2 once CASSPTSPGELFF TGTGCCAGCAGCCCCACATCGCCCGGGGAGCTGTTTTTT
TRBJ2-3 TRBD1 TRBV4-3 few CASSQGDRGFTDTQYF TGCGCCAGCAGCCAAGGGGACAGGGGGTTCACAGATACGCAGTATTTT
TRBJ1-4 . TRBV5-5 . CASSFLQFNEKLFF TGTGCCAGCAGCTTTTTACAGTTTAATGAAAAACTGTTTTTT
TRBJ2-2 . TRBV2 . CASGRGLERPGELFF TGTGCCAGCGGGCGTGGACTGGAAAGGCCCGGGGAGCTGTTTTTT
TRBJ1-1 TRBD1 TRBV5-1 . CASSSGQSPMNTEAFF TGCGCCAGCAGCTCGGGACAGTCGCCTATGAACACTGAAGCTTTCTTT
TRBJ2-7 TRBD2 TRBV4-2 . CASSQEPGGGANEQYF TGTGCCAGCAGCCAAGAACCCGGCGGGGGGGCGAACGAGCAGTACTTC
TRBJ2-7 TRBD2 TRBV19 . CASSLGTSGGPYLKGQYF TGTGCCAGTAGCCTCGGGACTAGCGGGGGACCCTATTTGAAGGGGCAGTACTTC
TRBJ2-3 . TRBV6-6 . CASSNSPGTDTQYF TGTGCCAGCAGTAATTCCCCGGGAACAGATACGCAGTATTTT
TRBJ1-2 TRBD1 TRBV4-1 . CASSQVGTGGIGYTF TGCGCCAGCAGCCAAGTCGGGACAGGGGGGATTGGCTACACCTTC
TRBJ1-2 TRBD1 TRBV28 . CASRAGDRAYGYTF TGTGCCAGCCGTGCGGGGGACAGGGCCTATGGCTACACCTTC
TRBJ2-5 TRBD1 TRBV7-3 . CASRSGGGETQYF TGTGCCAGCAGGTCAGGGGGCGGAGAGACCCAGTACTTC